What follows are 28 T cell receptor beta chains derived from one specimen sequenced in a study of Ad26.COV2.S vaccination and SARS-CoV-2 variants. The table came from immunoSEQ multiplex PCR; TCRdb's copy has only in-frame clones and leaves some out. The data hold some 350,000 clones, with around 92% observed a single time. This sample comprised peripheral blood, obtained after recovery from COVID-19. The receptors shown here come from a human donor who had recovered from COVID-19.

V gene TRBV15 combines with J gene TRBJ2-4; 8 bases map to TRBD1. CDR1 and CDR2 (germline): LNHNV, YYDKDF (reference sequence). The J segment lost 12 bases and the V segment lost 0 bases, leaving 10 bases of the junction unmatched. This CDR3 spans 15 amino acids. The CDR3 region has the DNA TGTGCCACCAGCAGAGAGGGTCGGACAGGGACTCGTCAGTACTTC. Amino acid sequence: CATSREGRTGTRQYF. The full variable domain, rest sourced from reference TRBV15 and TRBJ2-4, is DAMVIQNPRYQVTQFGKPVTLSCSQTLNHNVMYWYQQKSSQAPKLLFHYYDKDFNNEADTPDNFQSRRPNTSFCFLDIRSPGLGDTAMYLCATSREGRTGTRQYFGAGTRLSVL.

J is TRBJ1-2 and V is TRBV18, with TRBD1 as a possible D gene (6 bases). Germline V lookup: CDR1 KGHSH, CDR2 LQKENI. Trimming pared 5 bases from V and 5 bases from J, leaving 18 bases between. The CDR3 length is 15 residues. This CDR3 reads CASSALDRTEYGYTF. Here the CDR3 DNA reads TGTGCCAGCTCAGCCTTGGACAGAACTGAATATGGCTACACCTTC.

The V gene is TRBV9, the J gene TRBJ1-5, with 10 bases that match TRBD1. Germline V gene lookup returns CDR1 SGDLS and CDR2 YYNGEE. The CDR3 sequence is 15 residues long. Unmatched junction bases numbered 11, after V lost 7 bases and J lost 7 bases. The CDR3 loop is CASSTGTGAGQPQHF. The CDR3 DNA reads TGTGCCAGCTCAACCGGGACAGGGGCCGGACAGCCCCAGCATTTT.

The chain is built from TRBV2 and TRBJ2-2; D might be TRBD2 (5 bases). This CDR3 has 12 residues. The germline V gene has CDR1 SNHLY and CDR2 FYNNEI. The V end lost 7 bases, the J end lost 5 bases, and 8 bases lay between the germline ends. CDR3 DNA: TGTGCCAGCACCAGAGGGACCGGGGAGCTGTTTTTT. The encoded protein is CASTRGTGELFF.

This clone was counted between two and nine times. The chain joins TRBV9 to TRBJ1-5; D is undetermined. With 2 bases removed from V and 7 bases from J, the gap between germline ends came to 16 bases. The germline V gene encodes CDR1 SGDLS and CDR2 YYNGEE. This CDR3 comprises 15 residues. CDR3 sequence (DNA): TGTGCCAGCAGCGTCGACGGCGAGGGAAGGCAGCCCCAGCATTTT. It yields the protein CASSVDGEGRQPQHF. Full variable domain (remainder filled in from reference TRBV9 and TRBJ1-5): DSGVTQTPKHLITATGQRVTLRCSPRSGDLSVYWYQQSLDQGLQFLIQYYNGEERAKGNILERFSAQQFPDLHSELNLSSLELGDSALYFCASSVDGEGRQPQHFGDGTRLSIL.

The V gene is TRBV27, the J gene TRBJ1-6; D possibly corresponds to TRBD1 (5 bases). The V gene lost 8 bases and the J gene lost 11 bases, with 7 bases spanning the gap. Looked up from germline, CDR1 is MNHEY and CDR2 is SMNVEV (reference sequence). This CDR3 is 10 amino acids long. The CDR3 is CASGDAPLHF. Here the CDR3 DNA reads TGTGCCAGCGGGGACGCACCCCTCCACTTT.

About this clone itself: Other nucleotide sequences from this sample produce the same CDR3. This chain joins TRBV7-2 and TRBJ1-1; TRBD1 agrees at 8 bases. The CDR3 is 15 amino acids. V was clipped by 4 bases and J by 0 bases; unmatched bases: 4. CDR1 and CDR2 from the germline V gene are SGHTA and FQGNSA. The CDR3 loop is CASSSRQGMNTEAFF. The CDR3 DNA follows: TGTGCCAGCAGCTCAAGACAGGGGATGAACACTGAAGCTTTCTTT.

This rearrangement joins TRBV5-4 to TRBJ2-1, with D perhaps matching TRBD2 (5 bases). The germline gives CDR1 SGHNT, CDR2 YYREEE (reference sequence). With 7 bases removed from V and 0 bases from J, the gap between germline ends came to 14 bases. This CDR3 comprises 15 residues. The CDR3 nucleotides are TGTGCCAGCGGTCCCGGGGTTAGCTCCTACAATGAGCAGTTCTTC. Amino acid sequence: CASGPGVSSYNEQFF.

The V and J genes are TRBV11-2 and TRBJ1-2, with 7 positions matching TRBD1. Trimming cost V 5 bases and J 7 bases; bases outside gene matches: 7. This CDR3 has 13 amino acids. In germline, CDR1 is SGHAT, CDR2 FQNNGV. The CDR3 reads CASSPARGGGYTF. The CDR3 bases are TGTGCCAGCAGCCCGGCCAGGGGGGGTGGCTACACCTTC. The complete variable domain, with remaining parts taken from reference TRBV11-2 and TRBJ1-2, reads EAGVAQSPRYKIIEKRQSVAFWCNPISGHATLYWYQQILGQGPKLLIQFQNNGVVDDSQLPKDRFSAERLKGVDSTLKIQPAKLEDSAVYLCASSPARGGGYTFGSGTRLTVV.

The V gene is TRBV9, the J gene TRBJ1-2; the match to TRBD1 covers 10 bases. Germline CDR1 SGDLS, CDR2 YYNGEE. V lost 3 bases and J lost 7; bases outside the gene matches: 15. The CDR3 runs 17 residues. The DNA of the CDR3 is TGTGCCAGCAGCGCCACGACAGGGGGCTCCTTGCGCTTTGGCTACACCTTC. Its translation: CASSATTGGSLRFGYTF.

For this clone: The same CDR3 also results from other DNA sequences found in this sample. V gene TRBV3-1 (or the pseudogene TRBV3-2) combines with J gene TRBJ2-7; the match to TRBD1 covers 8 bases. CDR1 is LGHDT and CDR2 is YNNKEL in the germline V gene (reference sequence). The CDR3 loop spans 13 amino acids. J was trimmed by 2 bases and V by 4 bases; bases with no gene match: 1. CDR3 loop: CASSLQGAYEQYF. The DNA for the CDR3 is TGTGCCAGCAGCCTACAGGGGGCCTACGAGCAGTACTTC.

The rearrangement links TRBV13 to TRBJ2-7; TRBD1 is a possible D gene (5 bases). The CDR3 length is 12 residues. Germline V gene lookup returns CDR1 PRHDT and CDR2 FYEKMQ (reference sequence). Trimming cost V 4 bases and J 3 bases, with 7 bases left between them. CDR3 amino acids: CASSWGSYEQYF. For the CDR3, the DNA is TGTGCCAGCAGCTGGGGCAGCTACGAGCAGTACTTC.

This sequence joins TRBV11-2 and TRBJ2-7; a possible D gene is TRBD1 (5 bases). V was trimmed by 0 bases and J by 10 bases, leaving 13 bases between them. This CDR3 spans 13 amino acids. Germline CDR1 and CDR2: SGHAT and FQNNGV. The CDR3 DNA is TGTGCCAGCAGCTTAGAAGGCAGGGCTCATCAGTACTTC. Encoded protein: CASSLEGRAHQYF.

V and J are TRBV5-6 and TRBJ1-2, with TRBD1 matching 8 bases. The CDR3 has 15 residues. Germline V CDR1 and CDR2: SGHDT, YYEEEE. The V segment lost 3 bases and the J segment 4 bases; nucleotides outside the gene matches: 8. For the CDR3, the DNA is TGTGCCAGCAGCTCCAGGACAGGGACACCCTATGGCTACACCTTC. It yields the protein CASSSRTGTPYGYTF.

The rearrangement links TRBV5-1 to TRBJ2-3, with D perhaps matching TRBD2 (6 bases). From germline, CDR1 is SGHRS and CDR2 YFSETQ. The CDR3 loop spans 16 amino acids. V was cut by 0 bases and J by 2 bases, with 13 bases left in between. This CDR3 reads CASSLGSSGVTDTQYF. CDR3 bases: TGCGCCAGCAGCTTGGGGAGTAGCGGTGTCACAGATACGCAGTATTTT.

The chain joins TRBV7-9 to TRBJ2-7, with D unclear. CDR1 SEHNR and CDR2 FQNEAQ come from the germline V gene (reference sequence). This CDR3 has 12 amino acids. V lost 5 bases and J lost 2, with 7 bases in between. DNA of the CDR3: TGTGCCAGCAGCAGAACAGCCTACGAGCAGTACTTC. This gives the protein CASSRTAYEQYF.

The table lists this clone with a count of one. The CDR3 DNA reads as TGTGCCAGCAGCAAAAAGGACGTACCCGGGGTGAAGCTGTTTTTT. It encodes CASSKKDVPGVKLFF. The chain uses TRBV21-1 and TRBJ2-2; the tabulated D call, TRBD2, remains unverified against the DNA. TRBV21-1 is a pseudogene locus. The CDR3 extends over 15 amino acids.

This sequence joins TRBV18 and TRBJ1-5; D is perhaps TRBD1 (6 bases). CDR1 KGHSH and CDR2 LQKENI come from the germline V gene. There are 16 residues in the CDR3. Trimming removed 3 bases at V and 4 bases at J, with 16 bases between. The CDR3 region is CASSPGRQVTNQPQHF. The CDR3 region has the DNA TGTGCCAGCTCACCCGGGCGACAGGTTACTAATCAGCCCCAGCATTTT.

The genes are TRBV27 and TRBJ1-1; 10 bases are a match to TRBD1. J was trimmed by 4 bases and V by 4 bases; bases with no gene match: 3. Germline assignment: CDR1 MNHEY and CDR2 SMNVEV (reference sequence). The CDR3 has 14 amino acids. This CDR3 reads CASSSRDRGTEAFF. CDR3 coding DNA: TGTGCCAGCAGTTCTCGGGACAGGGGCACTGAAGCTTTCTTT.

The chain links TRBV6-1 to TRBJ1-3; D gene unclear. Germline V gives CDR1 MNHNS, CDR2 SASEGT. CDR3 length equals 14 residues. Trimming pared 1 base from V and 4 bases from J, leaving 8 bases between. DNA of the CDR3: TGTGCCAGCAGTGAAGAAGGGTCGGGAAACACCATATATTTT. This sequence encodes CASSEEGSGNTIYF.

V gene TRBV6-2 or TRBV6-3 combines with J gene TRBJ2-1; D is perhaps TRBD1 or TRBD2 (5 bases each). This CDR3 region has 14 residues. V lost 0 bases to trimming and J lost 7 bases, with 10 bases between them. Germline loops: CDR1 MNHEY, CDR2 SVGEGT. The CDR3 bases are TGTGCCAGCAGTTACTCGCTGAGGGGAAATGAGCAGTTCTTC. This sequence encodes CASSYSLRGNEQFF.

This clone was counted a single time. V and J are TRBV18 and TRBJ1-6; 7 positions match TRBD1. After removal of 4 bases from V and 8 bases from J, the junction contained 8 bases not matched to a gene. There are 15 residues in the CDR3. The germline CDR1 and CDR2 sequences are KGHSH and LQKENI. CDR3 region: CASSRETGSDSPLHF. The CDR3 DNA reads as TGTGCCAGCTCACGCGAGACAGGGTCCGATTCACCCCTCCACTTT. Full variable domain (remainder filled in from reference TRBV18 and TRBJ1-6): NAGVMQNPRHLVRRRGQEARLRCSPMKGHSHVYWYRQLPEEGLKFMVYLQKENIIDESGMPKERFSAEFPKEGPSILRIQQVVRGDSAAYFCASSRETGSDSPLHFGNGTRLTVT.

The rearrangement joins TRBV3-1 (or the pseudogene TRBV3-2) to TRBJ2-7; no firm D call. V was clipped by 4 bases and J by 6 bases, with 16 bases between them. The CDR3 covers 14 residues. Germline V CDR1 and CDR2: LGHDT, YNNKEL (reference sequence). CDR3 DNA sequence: TGTGCCAGCAGCCTGAACGACCCGTCTCTCGAGCAGTACTTC. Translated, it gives CASSLNDPSLEQYF.

CDR3 sequence reads: CASSLTGLAGLTDTQYF. In DNA form, the CDR3 reads TGTGCCAGCAGTCTCACCGGGCTAGCGGGGCTCACAGATACGCAGTATTTT. The chain links TRBV2 to TRBJ2-3, with 9 bases matching TRBD2. Looked up from germline, CDR1 is SNHLY and CDR2 is FYNNEI. J was trimmed by 2 bases and V by 5 bases; bases with no gene match: 11. The CDR3 totals 17 residues.

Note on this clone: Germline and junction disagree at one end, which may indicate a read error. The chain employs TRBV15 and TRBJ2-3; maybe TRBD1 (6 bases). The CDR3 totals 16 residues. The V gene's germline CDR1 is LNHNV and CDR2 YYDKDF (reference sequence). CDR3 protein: CATSRDAGASTYTQYF. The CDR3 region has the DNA TGTGCCACCAGCAGAGATGCAGGGGCCAGCACATATACGCAGTATTTT.

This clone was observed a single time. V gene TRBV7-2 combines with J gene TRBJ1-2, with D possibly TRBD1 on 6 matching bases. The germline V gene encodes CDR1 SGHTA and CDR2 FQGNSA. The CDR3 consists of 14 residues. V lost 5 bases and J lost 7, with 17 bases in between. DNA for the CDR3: TGTGCCAGCAGCCCTCCGCGGGGGCAGAGTGGCTACACCTTC. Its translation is CASSPPRGQSGYTF.

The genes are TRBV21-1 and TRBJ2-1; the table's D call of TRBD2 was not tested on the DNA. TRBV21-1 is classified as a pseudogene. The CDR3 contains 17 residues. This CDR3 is CASRGKLRTRDYNEQFF. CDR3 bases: TGTGCCAGCAGAGGGAAGTTGAGGACTAGAGACTACAATGAGCAGTTCTTC.

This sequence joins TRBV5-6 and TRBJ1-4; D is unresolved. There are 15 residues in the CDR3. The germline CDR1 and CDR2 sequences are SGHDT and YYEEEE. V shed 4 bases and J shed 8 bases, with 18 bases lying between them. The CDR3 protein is CASSGPAVEDEKLFF. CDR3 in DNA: TGTGCCAGCAGCGGGCCCGCCGTTGAAGACGAAAAACTGTTTTTT. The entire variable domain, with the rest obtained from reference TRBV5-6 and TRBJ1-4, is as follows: DAGVTQSPTHLIKTRGQQVTLRCSPKSGHDTVSWYQQALGQGPQFIFQYYEEEERQRGNFPDRFSGHQFPNYSSELNVNALLLGDSALYLCASSGPAVEDEKLFFGSGTQLSVL.